The 11 T cell receptor beta chains below all came from one sample that was sequenced in a study of T cells in Graves' hyperthyroidism and ophthalmopathy. TCR beta CDR3 sequences were amplified from RNA transcripts. A set of HTBI primers served as the primers for a first-round RT-PCR of the TCR CDR3. Each CDR3 protein is one row after TCRdb ran MiXCR on the multiplex PCR reads. The sample comprises about 700,000 distinct CDR3 sequences, about 45% of which are singletons, and less than 9% rests with the top ten. Source material: peripheral blood or thyroid tissue (not recorded which). Receptor source: an adult man with Graves' disease, either hyperthyroidism or ophthalmopathy (not recorded which).

The V and J genes are TRBV7-8 and TRBJ1-6; 7 positions match TRBD1. Germline CDR1 SGHVS, CDR2 FQNEAQ. This CDR3 is 16 amino acids long. V trimming: 8 bases; J trimming: 7 bases; junction bases outside the gene matches: 14. The CDR3, as DNA: TGTGCCAGCTCACGATCGACAGGGACTAAAAATTCACCCCTCCACTTT. It yields the protein CASSRSTGTKNSPLHF.

In this sample, this clonotype turned up many times. The V call is TRBV19, the J call TRBJ1-2; 8 nucleotides align to TRBD1. CDR3 length: 14 residues. The germline V gene has CDR1 LNHDA and CDR2 SQIVND (reference sequence). Trimming cost V 7 bases and J 0 bases; bases outside gene matches: 4. The CDR3 protein is CASTNRGTNYGYTF. CDR3 DNA: TGTGCCAGTACTAACAGGGGGACTAACTATGGCTACACCTTC. Complete variable domain (other parts from reference TRBV19 and TRBJ1-2): DGGITQSPKYLFRKEGQNVTLSCEQNLNHDAMYWYRQDPGQGLRLIYYSQIVNDFQKGDIAEGYSVSREKKESFPLTVTSAQKNPTAFYLCASTNRGTNYGYTFGSGTRLTVV.

J is TRBJ1-2 and V is TRBV10-3; tentatively, D is TRBD1 (5 bases). This CDR3 is built from 14 residues. CDR1 is ENHRY and CDR2 is SYGVKD in the germline V gene. Deletions cut 8 bases from V and 3 bases from J, with 16 bases between. The CDR3 loop is CAILEQGFDYGYTF. CDR3 sequence (DNA): TGTGCCATCTTGGAGCAGGGCTTCGACTATGGCTACACCTTC.

Comments on this clonotype: The junction departs from the called germline gene at one end, perhaps through a read error. The chain has TRBV7-6 and TRBJ1-1, with 7 bases fitting TRBD1. This CDR3 has 14 residues. Germline CDR1 reads SGHVS; CDR2 reads FNYEAQ. The CDR3 loop is CASSQGNRGTEAFF. In nucleotides, the CDR3 is TGCGCCAGCAGCCAAGGAAACAGGGGCACTGAAGCTTTCTTT.

This clonotype was seen only a few times. J is TRBJ2-5 and V is TRBV25-1; TRBD1 aligns across 10 bases. Looked up from germline, CDR1 is MGHDK and CDR2 is SYGVNS. The CDR3 runs to 15 residues. V shed 1 base and J 5 bases; nucleotides not matched to a gene: 4. The CDR3 nucleotides are TGTGCCAGCAGTGAATGGGACAGGGGCGTGGAGACCCAGTACTTC. Its translation is CASSEWDRGVETQYF.

This clonotype came up a few times. J is TRBJ1-2 and V is TRBV12-5; D is uncertain. Germline V gives CDR1 LGHNT, CDR2 FRNRAP. The CDR3 covers 12 residues. The V and J ends lost 1 base and 4 bases respectively, with 4 bases between them. The CDR3, as DNA: TGTGCTAGTGGTTTGGGGTCCTATGGCTACACCTTC. Its protein product is CASGLGSYGYTF.

This rearrangement joins TRBV7-8 to TRBJ1-6, with D possibly being TRBD1 (5 bases). In germline, CDR1 is SGHVS, CDR2 FQNEAQ. The CDR3 loop spans 16 amino acids. Trimming took 2 bases from V and 8 from J, leaving 16 bases between them. The CDR3 is CASSLQGGGGDSPLHF. Written as DNA, the CDR3 is TGTGCCAGCAGCTTACAGGGTGGGGGGGGTGATTCACCCCTCCACTTT. Variable domain in full (rest from reference TRBV7-8 and TRBJ1-6): GAGVSQSPRYKVAKRGQDVALRCDPISGHVSLFWYQQALGQGPEFLTYFQNEAQLDKSGLPSDRFFAERPEGSVSTLKIQRTQQEDSAVYLCASSLQGGGGDSPLHFGNGTRLTVT.

CDR3 sequence reads: CASSLTDRAATDSPLHF. The CDR3 DNA follows: TGTGCCAGCAGCTTGACGGACAGGGCCGCAACGGATTCACCCCTCCACTTT. This sequence joins TRBV9 and TRBJ1-6; 8 nucleotides line up with TRBD1. The CDR3 loop spans 17 amino acids. Germline V gene data show CDR1 as SGDLS and CDR2 as YYNGEE. The V and J ends lost 4 bases and 8 bases, in that order; junction bases with no gene match: 14.

In this sample, this clonotype turned up many times. The J gene is TRBJ2-7, the V gene TRBV7-9; 10 bases fit TRBD2. Germline V lookup: CDR1 SEHNR, CDR2 FQNEAQ (reference sequence). The CDR3 loop spans 15 amino acids. V lost 4 bases, J lost 2 bases, and 5 bases stayed unmatched. The CDR3 here is CASSSRTSGPYEQYF. In nucleotides, the CDR3 is TGTGCCAGCAGCTCAAGGACTAGCGGACCCTACGAGCAGTACTTC.

The sample holds many counts of this clonotype. The chain combines TRBV15 with TRBJ1-1; unclear D gene. This CDR3 comprises 13 residues. The germline V gene has CDR1 LNHNV and CDR2 YYDKDF (reference sequence). Trimming stripped 6 bases from V and 4 bases from J, with 12 bases between. DNA for the CDR3: TGTGCCACCAGTCGAAGCCGAGGCACTGAAGCTTTCTTT. It yields the protein CATSRSRGTEAFF.

The chain recombines TRBV5-1 with TRBJ2-2, with TRBD2 identical over 10 bases. Losses at the gene ends were 0 bases for V and 0 bases for J; bases not matched to a gene: 5. Germline V gene lookup returns CDR1 SGHRS and CDR2 YFSETQ. The CDR3 consists of 18 residues. CDR3 amino acids: CASSLGLAGGANTGELFF. CDR3 sequence (DNA): TGCGCCAGCAGCTTGGGATTAGCGGGAGGTGCGAACACCGGGGAGCTGTTTTTT.